This T cell receptor (beta chain) was obtained from a study of CXCR3-negative and CXCR3-positive naive CD8 T cells. General observations from the study: Naive cells positive for CXCR3 carried more hydrophobic TRB CDR3s than CXCR3-negative ones. CXCR3 expression dropped partially after cryopreservation, and most assays relied on fresh PBMCs. Comparably high diversity marked both naive subsets, whereas memory CD8+ cells had much lower diversity.

On this clonotype: Its antigen is still unknown.

UMI-tagged TRB cDNA libraries were built via 5' RACE. TCRdb re-called the 5' RACE reads and gives one entry per CDR3 protein, without DNA. Its listing shows some 120,000 distinct CDR3 sequences. CDR3 length: 16 amino acids. Germline loops: CDR1 SQVTM, CDR2 ANQGSEA. CD45RO-CCR7+CD27+CD95- was the phenotype of naive CD8+ T cells. Sequencing used naive CXCR3+ CD8+ T cells from blood. Noted subset: CD45RO-CCR7+CD27+CD95- naive CD8+ T cells expressing CXCR3 (TNR3+). The rearrangement links TRBV29-1 to TRBJ2-7; TCRdb's D call of TRBD2 is untestable without DNA. The clonotype comes from a human donor in good health. Some clones in this sample may be carry-over from other donors' samples. CDR3 sequence reads: CSVVDSGPSPTYGQYF.